Listed here is a single TCR beta chain. Data came from immunoSEQ multiplex PCR; TCRdb stores just in-frame clones and leaves some out. Of roughly 170,000 clones in the sample, around 94% were seen once. These data are taken from a study of T cell responses to AZD1222 COVID-19 vaccine. The sequenced sample was peripheral blood, obtained 28 days after the second AZD1222 dose. This TCR was sampled from an adult who received the AZD1222 COVID-19 vaccine.

The CDR3 DNA follows: TGCGCCAGCAGCCAAGGCGAGGGTTACGGTCAGCCCCAGCATTTT. Its translation: CASSQGEGYGQPQHF. V and J are TRBV4-1 and TRBJ1-5; D not certain. This CDR3 is 15 amino acids long. Germline-derived CDR1 and CDR2 are MGHRA and YSYEKL. V dropped 1 base and J dropped 6 bases, with 13 bases sitting between them.